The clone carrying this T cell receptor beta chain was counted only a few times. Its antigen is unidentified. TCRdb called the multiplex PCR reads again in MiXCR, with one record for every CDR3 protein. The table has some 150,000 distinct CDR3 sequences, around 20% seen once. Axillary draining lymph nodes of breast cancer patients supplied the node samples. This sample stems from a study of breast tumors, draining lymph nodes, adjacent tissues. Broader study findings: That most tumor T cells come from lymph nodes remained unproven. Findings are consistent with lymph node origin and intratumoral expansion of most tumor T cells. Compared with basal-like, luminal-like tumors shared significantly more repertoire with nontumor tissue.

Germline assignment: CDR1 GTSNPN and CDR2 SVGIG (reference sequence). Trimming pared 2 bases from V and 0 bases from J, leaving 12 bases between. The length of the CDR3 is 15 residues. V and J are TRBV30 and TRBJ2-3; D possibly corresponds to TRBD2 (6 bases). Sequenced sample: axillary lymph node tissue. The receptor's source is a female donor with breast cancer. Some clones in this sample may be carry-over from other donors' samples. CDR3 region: CAWSHGGGSTDTQYF. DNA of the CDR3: TGTGCCTGGAGTCATGGGGGAGGCAGCACAGATACGCAGTATTTT.